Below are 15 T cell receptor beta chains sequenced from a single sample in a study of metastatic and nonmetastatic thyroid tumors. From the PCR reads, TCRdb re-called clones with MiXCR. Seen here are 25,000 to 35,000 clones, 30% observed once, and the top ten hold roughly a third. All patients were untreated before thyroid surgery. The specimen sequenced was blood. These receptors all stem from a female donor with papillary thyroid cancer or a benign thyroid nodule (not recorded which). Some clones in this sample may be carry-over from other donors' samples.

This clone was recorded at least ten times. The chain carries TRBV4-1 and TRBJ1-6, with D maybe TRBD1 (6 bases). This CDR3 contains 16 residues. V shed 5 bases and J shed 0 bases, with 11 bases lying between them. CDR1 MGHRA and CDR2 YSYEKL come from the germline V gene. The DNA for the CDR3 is TGCGCCAGCAGCTACGACAGGAGCTCCTATAATTCACCCCTCCACTTT. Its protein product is CASSYDRSSYNSPLHF.

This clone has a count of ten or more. The DNA for the CDR3 is TGTGCCAGCAGCGTAGACGATAACTATGGCTACACCTTC. Translating gives CASSVDDNYGYTF. The chain recombines TRBV9 with TRBJ1-2; D remains ambiguous. Per germline, CDR1 SGDLS and CDR2 YYNGEE. Trimming cost V 0 bases and J 1 base, with 4 bases left between them. There are 13 residues in the CDR3. Combining the CDR3 with reference TRBV9 and TRBJ1-2 gives the whole variable domain DSGVTQTPKHLITATGQRVTLRCSPRSGDLSVYWYQQSLDQGLQFLIQYYNGEERAKGNILERFSAQQFPDLHSELNLSSLELGDSALYFCASSVDDNYGYTFGSGTRLTVV.

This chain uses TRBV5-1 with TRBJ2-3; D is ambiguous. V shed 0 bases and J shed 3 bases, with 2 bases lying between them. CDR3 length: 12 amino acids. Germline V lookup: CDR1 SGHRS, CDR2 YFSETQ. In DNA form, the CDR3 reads TGCGCCAGCAGCTTGGAGACAGATACGCAGTATTTT. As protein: CASSLETDTQYF.

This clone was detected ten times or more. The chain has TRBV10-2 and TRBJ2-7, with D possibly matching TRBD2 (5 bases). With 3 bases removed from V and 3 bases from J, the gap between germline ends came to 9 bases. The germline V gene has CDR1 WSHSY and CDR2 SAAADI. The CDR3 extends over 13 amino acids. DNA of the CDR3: TGCGCCAGCAGTGAAAGAGGGAGCTACGAGCAGTACTTC. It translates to CASSERGSYEQYF.

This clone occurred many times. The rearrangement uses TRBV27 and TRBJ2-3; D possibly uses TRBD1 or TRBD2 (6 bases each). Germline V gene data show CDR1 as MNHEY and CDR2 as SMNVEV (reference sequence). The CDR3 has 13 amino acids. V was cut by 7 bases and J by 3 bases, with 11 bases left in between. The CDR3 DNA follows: TGTGCCAGCACGGGGGCGCAGACAGATACGCAGTATTTT. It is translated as CASTGAQTDTQYF.

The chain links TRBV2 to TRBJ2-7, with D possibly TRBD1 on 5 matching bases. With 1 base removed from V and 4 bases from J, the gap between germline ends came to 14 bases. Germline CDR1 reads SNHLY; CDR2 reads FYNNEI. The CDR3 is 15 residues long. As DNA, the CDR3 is TGTGCCAGCAGTGAAGGACAGCCCGCATTTTACGAGCAGTACTTC. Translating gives CASSEGQPAFYEQYF.

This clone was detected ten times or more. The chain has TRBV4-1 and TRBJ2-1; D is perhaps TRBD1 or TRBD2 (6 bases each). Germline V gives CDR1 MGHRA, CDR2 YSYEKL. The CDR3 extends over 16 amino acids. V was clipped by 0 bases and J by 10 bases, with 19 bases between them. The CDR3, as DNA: TGCGCCAGCAGCCAAGATGGCGCGGGGATAGGGGGGGAGCAGTTCTTC. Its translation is CASSQDGAGIGGEQFF.

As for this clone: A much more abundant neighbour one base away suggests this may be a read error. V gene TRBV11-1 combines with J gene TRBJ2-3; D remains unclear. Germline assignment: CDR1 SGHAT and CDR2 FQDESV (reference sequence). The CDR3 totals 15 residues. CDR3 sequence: CASSLENTITDTHYF. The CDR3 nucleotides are TGTGCCAGCAGCTTAGAGAATACTATCACAGATACGCATTATTTT.

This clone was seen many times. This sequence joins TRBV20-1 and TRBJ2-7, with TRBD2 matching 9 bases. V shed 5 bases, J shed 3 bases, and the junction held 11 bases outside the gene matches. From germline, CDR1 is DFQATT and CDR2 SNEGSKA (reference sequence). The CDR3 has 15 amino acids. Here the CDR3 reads CSAPPGAGGFYEQYF. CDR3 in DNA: TGCAGTGCTCCCCCGGGGGCGGGAGGGTTCTACGAGCAGTACTTC.

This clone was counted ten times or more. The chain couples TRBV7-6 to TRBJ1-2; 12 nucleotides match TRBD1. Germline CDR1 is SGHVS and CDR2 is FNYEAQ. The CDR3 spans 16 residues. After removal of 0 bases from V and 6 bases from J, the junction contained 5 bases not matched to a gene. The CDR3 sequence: CASSLAGTGGGDGYTF. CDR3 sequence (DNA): TGTGCCAGCAGCTTAGCAGGGACAGGGGGCGGGGATGGCTACACCTTC.

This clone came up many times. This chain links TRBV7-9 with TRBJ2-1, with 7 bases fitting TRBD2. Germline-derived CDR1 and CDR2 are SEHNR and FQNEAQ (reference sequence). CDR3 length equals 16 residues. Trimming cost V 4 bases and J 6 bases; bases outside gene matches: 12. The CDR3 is CASSSPGGLKVNEQFF. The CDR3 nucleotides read TGTGCCAGCAGCTCTCCGGGGGGATTGAAAGTCAATGAGCAGTTCTTC.

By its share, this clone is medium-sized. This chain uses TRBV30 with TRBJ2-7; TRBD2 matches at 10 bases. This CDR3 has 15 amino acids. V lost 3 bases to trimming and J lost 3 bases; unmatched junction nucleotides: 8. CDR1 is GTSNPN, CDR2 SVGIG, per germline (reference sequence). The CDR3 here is CAWRASGGNRYEQYF. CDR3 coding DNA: TGTGCCTGGAGGGCTAGCGGGGGTAATCGCTACGAGCAGTACTTC.

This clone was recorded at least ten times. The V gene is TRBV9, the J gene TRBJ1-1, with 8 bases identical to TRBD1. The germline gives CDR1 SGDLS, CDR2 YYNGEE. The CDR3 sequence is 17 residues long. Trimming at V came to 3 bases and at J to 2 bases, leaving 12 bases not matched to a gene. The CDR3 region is CASSGRTGRMGNTEAFF. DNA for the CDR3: TGTGCCAGCAGCGGAAGGACAGGGAGGATGGGCAACACTGAAGCTTTCTTT. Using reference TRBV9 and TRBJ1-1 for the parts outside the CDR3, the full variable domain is DSGVTQTPKHLITATGQRVTLRCSPRSGDLSVYWYQQSLDQGLQFLIQYYNGEERAKGNILERFSAQQFPDLHSELNLSSLELGDSALYFCASSGRTGRMGNTEAFFGQGTRLTVV.

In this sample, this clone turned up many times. DNA for the CDR3: TGTGCCACCAGCAGAGGAGGGACAGAGTATGGCTACACCTTC. As protein: CATSRGGTEYGYTF. The chain carries TRBV15 and TRBJ1-2, with 7 bases fitting TRBD1. This CDR3 is built from 14 residues. The J segment lost 5 bases and the V segment lost 1 base, leaving 4 bases of the junction unmatched. Germline values: CDR1 LNHNV, CDR2 YYDKDF (reference sequence).

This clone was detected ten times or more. The CDR3 nucleotides read TGTGCCAGCAGTGACTCCCGTGAGGGGGATGGCTACACCTTC. It yields the protein CASSDSREGDGYTF. The V call is TRBV6-4, the J call TRBJ1-2, with D perhaps TRBD1 (6 bases). The V end lost 0 bases, the J end lost 6 bases, and 11 bases lay between the germline ends. CDR3 length: 14 residues. Germline V gene data show CDR1 as MRHNA and CDR2 as SNTAGT.